These T cell receptor beta chains were read from a single sample in a study of T cell clonotyping in hematopoietic cell transplantation. Sequenced by immunoSEQ multiplex PCR; TCRdb stores in-frame clones only, minus some. The sample consists of thousands of clones, around 35% of them appearing once. The starting material was peripheral blood mononuclear cells, obtained 30 days after allogeneic stem cell transplant. The origin of the receptors is a female patient in her 60s who had an allogeneic stem cell transplant, so the T cells may come from the graft donor. Some clones in this sample may be carry-over from other donors' samples. CDR3s include the opening cysteine and the closing phenylalanine or tryptophan. A D gene is named only where the DNA matches it firmly. The size entry is marked missing in some rows and otherwise reads once, few, many or a size class.

D	V	size	J	CDR3	DNA
.	TRBV6-6	few	TRBJ1-5	CASFLQFSNQPQHF	TGTGCCAGCTTCCTACAGTTTAGCAATCAGCCCCAGCATTTT
.	TRBV30	.	TRBJ2-7	CAWSVSGTYEQYF	TGTGCCTGGAGTGTATCGGGGACCTACGAGCAGTACTTC
TRBD1	TRBV30	.	TRBJ2-5	CAWSHGTGGEETQYF	TGTGCCTGGAGTCATGGGACAGGGGGCGAAGAGACCCAGTACTTC
.	TRBV4-1	.	TRBJ1-2	CASSHADYGYTF	TGCGCCAGCAGCCATGCCGACTATGGCTACACCTTC
TRBD1	TRBV29-1	.	TRBJ1-2	CSVPGGGYGYTF	TGCAGCGTCCCAGGGGGCGGCTATGGCTACACCTTC
.	TRBV14	.	TRBJ2-5	CASSQDQQGVQYF	TGTGCCAGCAGCCAAGATCAACAGGGCGTCCAGTACTTC
.	TRBV30	.	TRBJ2-7	CAWSVSQGLPYYEQYF	TGTGCCTGGAGTGTTAGCCAGGGGCTTCCCTACTACGAGCAGTACTTC
.	TRBV5-6	.	TRBJ1-1	CASSWGLTEAFF	TGTGCCAGCAGCTGGGGTTTGACTGAAGCTTTCTTT
.	TRBV6-6	once	TRBJ2-5	CASSVQGVETQYF	TGTGCCAGCAGTGTACAGGGAGTAGAGACCCAGTACTTC
.	TRBV6-5	.	TRBJ2-5	CASSYSGVQETQYF	TGTGCCAGCAGTTACTCTGGCGTCCAAGAGACCCAGTACTTC
TRBD2	TRBV27	.	TRBJ2-7	CASKLAGGVEQYF	TGTGCCAGCAAACTAGCGGGAGGTGTCGAGCAGTACTTC
TRBD1	TRBV7-2	few	TRBJ2-1	CASSLAGQGYNEQFF	TGTGCCAGCAGCTTAGCGGGACAGGGCTACAATGAGCAGTTCTTC
.	TRBV30	.	TRBJ1-2	CAWSLRNYGYTF	TGTGCCTGGAGTCTAAGGAACTATGGCTACACCTTC
.	TRBV11-2	.	TRBJ2-7	CASSSAPAGEQYF	TGTGCCAGCAGCTCAGCCCCCGCGGGAGAGCAGTACTTC
.	TRBV27	.	TRBJ1-5	CASSLEGHFNQPQHF	TGTGCCAGCAGTTTAGAGGGGCACTTTAATCAGCCCCAGCATTTT
.	TRBV30	.	TRBJ1-3	CAWMGFSGNTIYF	TGTGCCTGGATGGGATTCTCTGGAAACACCATATATTTT
.	TRBV28	few	TRBJ1-4	CASKRLGLTNEKLFF	TGTGCCAGCAAGAGACTTGGCCTAACTAATGAAAAACTGTTTTTT
.	TRBV13	.	TRBJ2-7	CASSHLPYEQYF	TGTGCCAGCAGCCACCTACCCTACGAGCAGTACTTC
.	TRBV9	few	TRBJ2-5	CASSVGQSETQYF	TGTGCCAGCAGCGTCGGACAGTCGGAGACCCAGTACTTC
.	TRBV5-6	.	TRBJ1-2	CASSLVGEFYGYTF	TGTGCCAGCAGCTTGGTGGGGGAATTCTATGGCTACACCTTC
.	TRBV7-6	few	TRBJ1-5	CASSLFTGGQPQHF	TGTGCCAGCAGCCTGTTCACGGGAGGTCAGCCCCAGCATTTT
.	TRBV30	once	TRBJ2-5	CAWGKGGGGETQYF	TGTGCCTGGGGAAAAGGGGGCGGAGGGGAGACCCAGTACTTC
.	TRBV30	.	TRBJ1-2	CAWSLRRNYGYTF	TGTGCCTGGAGTTTGAGGCGGAACTATGGCTACACCTTC
.	TRBV6-5	.	TRBJ1-1	CASTTRMNTEAFF	TGTGCCAGCACCACCCGCATGAACACTGAAGCTTTCTTT
.	TRBV28	.	TRBJ1-2	CASSLRQGGFGYGYTF	TGTGCCAGCAGTTTACGGCAGGGCGGCTTTGGCTATGGCTACACCTTC
.	TRBV6-5	.	TRBJ1-1	CASSYGNEAFF	TGTGCCAGCAGTTATGGAAATGAAGCTTTCTTT
.	TRBV28	few	TRBJ2-7	CASRDPGIEQYF	TGTGCCAGCAGAGACCCAGGGATCGAGCAGTACTTC
.	TRBV7-9	.	TRBJ1-5	CASSPEGDSNQPQHF	TGTGCCAGCAGCCCCGAGGGGGATAGCAATCAGCCCCAGCATTTT
TRBD2	TRBV4-1	.	TRBJ2-3	CASSQYPGTSGTDTQYF	TGCGCCAGCAGCCAATACCCCGGGACTAGCGGTACAGATACGCAGTATTTT
TRBD1	TRBV30	.	TRBJ2-7	CAWSGGTGSYEQYF	TGTGCCTGGAGTGGAGGGACAGGGTCGTACGAGCAGTACTTC
.	TRBV6-5	.	TRBJ1-1	CASSYGSHTEAFF	TGTGCCAGCAGTTACGGGTCTCACACTGAAGCTTTCTTT
TRBD1	TRBV6-5	.	TRBJ1-2	CASSPGQIYGYTF	TGTGCCAGCAGCCCGGGACAGATCTATGGCTACACCTTC
.	TRBV30	.	TRBJ1-1	CAWSARGWVTEAFF	TGTGCCTGGAGCGCAAGGGGGTGGGTCACTGAAGCTTTCTTT
TRBD1	TRBV29-1	few	TRBJ1-2	CSDSGTGHGYTF	TGCAGCGACTCCGGGACAGGGCATGGCTACACCTTC
TRBD1	TRBV29-1	.	TRBJ2-7	CSVAQGSTYEQYF	TGCAGCGTTGCACAGGGGAGCACCTACGAGCAGTACTTC
TRBD2	TRBV30	.	TRBJ2-7	CAWSDGRAIYEQYF	TGTGCCTGGAGCGACGGGAGGGCAATCTACGAGCAGTACTTC
TRBD1	TRBV6-5	few	TRBJ1-2	CASSYLDRATYGYTF	TGTGCCAGCAGTTACTTGGACAGGGCTACCTATGGCTACACCTTC
.	TRBV29-1	few	TRBJ2-1	CSVAGYNEQFF	TGCAGCGTTGCGGGGTACAATGAGCAGTTCTTC
.	TRBV27	few	TRBJ2-7	CASSLGGLREQYF	TGTGCCAGCAGTTTGGGGGGATTGAGGGAGCAGTACTTC
TRBD1	TRBV19	.	TRBJ1-2	CASSLGGSPGQNYGYTF	TGTGCCAGTAGCCTCGGCGGGAGCCCGGGACAGAACTATGGCTACACCTTC
TRBD1	TRBV25-1	.	TRBJ1-6	CASSARTGGYNSPLHF	TGTGCCAGCAGTGCCCGGACAGGGGGATACAATTCACCCCTCCACTTT
.	TRBV6-6	few	TRBJ1-3	CASSYSGDGENTIYF	TGTGCCAGCAGTTACTCGGGGGATGGGGAAAACACCATATATTTT
TRBD2	TRBV7-3	.	TRBJ2-5	CASSSAGGRQETQYF	TGTGCCAGCAGCTCCGCGGGGGGGAGGCAAGAGACCCAGTACTTC
.	TRBV7-6	.	TRBJ2-7	CASSLPQHEQYF	TGTGCCAGCAGCTTACCCCAGCACGAGCAGTACTTC
.	TRBV29-1	.	TRBJ2-3	CSVLVSTQYF	TGCAGCGTTCTCGTTAGTACGCAGTATTTT
.	TRBV30	.	TRBJ2-7	CAWSGQYEQYF	TGTGCCTGGAGTGGTCAATACGAGCAGTACTTC
.	TRBV30	few	TRBJ1-5	CAWSVQGVQPQHF	TGTGCCTGGAGTGTCCAGGGTGTACAGCCCCAGCATTTT
TRBD1	TRBV29-1	once	TRBJ1-1	CSVRTGWSTEAFF	TGCAGCGTTCGGACAGGGTGGAGTACTGAAGCTTTCTTT
TRBD1	TRBV30	.	TRBJ1-6	CAWSVGTGVNSPLHF	TGTGCCTGGAGTGTCGGGACAGGGGTCAACTCACCCCTCCACTTT
.	TRBV30	few	TRBJ2-2	CAWTSGGRDTGELFF	TGTGCCTGGACCTCGGGGGGCAGGGACACCGGGGAGCTGTTTTTT
TRBD1	TRBV30	few	TRBJ1-1	CAWSRQGDTEAFF	TGTGCCTGGAGTCGACAGGGAGACACTGAAGCTTTCTTT
.	TRBV2	.	TRBJ1-1	CASRKGDFTEAFF	TGTGCCAGCCGAAAGGGAGATTTTACTGAAGCTTTCTTT
.	TRBV6-5	few	TRBJ2-7	CASSYRDRYEQYF	TGTGCCAGCAGCTACCGGGACCGCTACGAGCAGTACTTC
.	TRBV11-1	large	TRBJ1-1	CASSLRNRDTEAFF	TGTGCCAGCAGCTTAAGAAACAGGGACACTGAAGCTTTCTTT
TRBD1	TRBV30	few	TRBJ1-2	CAWRQGTNYGYTF	TGTGCCTGGAGACAGGGGACCAACTATGGCTACACCTTC
.	TRBV30	.	TRBJ1-1	CAWRGLGAFF	TGTGCCTGGAGGGGTTTGGGAGCTTTCTTT
.	TRBV7-2	.	TRBJ2-5	CASSGGSGSKTQYF	TGTGCCAGCAGCGGAGGGTCGGGGAGTAAGACCCAGTACTTC
TRBD1	TRBV6-5	.	TRBJ2-7	CASSYSRTGHYEQYF	TGTGCCAGCAGTTACTCTAGGACAGGGCACTACGAGCAGTACTTC
.	TRBV7-2	.	TRBJ2-7	CASSKTLSEQYF	TGTGCCAGCAGCAAGACCTTATCCGAGCAGTACTTC
TRBD1	TRBV19	few	TRBJ1-2	CAGWDRAAYGYTF	TGTGCCGGATGGGACAGGGCCGCTTATGGCTACACCTTC